The subject of this entry is one T cell receptor beta chain. Per the original data handling: Amplification from reference gene primers served as the basis for estimated nucleated cell counts. Generated by immunoSEQ multiplex PCR, the TCRdb table keeps only in-frame clones and is missing some. Clone size and the V and J calls come from that table; the DNA yielded D and trimming. The table includes some 270,000 clones, around 88% detected once. Seattle patients were enrolled during active infection and followed longitudinally. CDR1 and CDR2 (germline): SGHDN, FVKESK. Trimming pared 3 bases from V and 1 base from J, leaving 18 bases between. There are 17 residues in the CDR3. This entry belongs to a study of blood T cell repertoires in COVID-19. Study-wide background: Sites across the United States, Italy and Spain contributed samples from acute and convalescent COVID-19. In each case, the material was cDNA or gDNA derived from T cells, B-cell-depleted T cells, or PBMCs.

The sequenced sample was peripheral blood. The receptor was derived from a woman of 80 years or more with COVID-19, enrolled during active disease. The chain recombines TRBV14 with TRBJ1-1; the D gene is possibly TRBD1 (5 bases). The CDR3: CASSHRTPQSSNTEAFF. In DNA, the CDR3 is TGTGCCAGCAGCCACCGGACACCACAAAGCTCGAACACTGAAGCTTTCTTT. The full variable domain, rest sourced from reference TRBV14 and TRBJ1-1, is EAGVTQFPSHSVIEKGQTVTLRCDPISGHDNLYWYRRVMGKEIKFLLHFVKESKQDESGMPNNRFLAERTGGTYSTLKVQPAELEDSGVYFCASSHRTPQSSNTEAFFGQGTRLTVV.